This T cell receptor beta chain appears in the sequencing data of a study of shared clonotypes between healthy human individuals. The study, taken as a whole, reports: About 4.5% of naive CD4 clonotypes were common to several donors.

Regarding this clone: Its specificity is unknown.

The V gene end was trimmed by 5 bases and the J gene end by 8 bases; junction bases not matched to a gene: 10. Germline CDR1 is MNHEY and CDR2 is SMNVEV (reference sequence). The CDR3 spans 15 residues. Here immunoSEQ multiplex PCR was the method, and the copy in TCRdb shows in-frame clones only, minus some. This table has roughly 2.5 million clones, approximately 94% appearing once. The V call is TRBV27, the J call TRBJ1-3, with TRBD1 identical over 9 bases. Source material: naive CD4+ T cells sorted from blood. Subset here: CD45RA+ positively selected. The sequence came from a man younger than 35 in good health. The CDR3 DNA follows: TGTGCCAGCAGTCCGCGGACAGGGGTCGAGGACACCATATATTTT. Protein: CASSPRTGVEDTIYF.